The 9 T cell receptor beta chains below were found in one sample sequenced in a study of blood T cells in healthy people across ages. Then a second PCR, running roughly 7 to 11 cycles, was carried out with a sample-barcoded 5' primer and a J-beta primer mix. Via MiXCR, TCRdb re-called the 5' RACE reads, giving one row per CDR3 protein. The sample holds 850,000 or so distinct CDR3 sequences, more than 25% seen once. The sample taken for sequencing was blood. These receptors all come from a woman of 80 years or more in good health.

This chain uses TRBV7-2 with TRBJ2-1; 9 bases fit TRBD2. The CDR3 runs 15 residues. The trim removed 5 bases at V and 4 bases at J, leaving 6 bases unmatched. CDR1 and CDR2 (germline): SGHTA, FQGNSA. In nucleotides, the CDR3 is TGTGCCAGCAGCCCTGAGCGGGGGGTGTACAATGAGCAGTTCTTC. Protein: CASSPERGVYNEQFF.

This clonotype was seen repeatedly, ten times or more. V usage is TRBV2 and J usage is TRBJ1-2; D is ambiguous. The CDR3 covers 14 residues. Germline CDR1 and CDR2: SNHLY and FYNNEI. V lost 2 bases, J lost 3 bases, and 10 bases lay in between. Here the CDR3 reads CASSELGRYYGYTF. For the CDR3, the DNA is TGTGCCAGCAGTGAATTAGGCAGATACTATGGCTACACCTTC.

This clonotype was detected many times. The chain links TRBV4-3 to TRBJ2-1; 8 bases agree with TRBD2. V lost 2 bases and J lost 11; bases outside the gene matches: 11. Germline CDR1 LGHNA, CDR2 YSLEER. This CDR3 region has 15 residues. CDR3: CASSQFFGGAFQQFF. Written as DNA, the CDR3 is TGCGCCAGCAGCCAATTTTTCGGGGGGGCGTTTCAGCAGTTCTTC.

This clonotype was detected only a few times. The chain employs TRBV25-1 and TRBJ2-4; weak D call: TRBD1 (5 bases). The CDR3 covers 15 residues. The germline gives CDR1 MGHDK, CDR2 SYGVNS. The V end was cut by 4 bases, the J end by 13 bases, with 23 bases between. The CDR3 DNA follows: TGTGCCAGCAGTGGAGGTGCAGGGAATTACAATGAGCAGTACTTC. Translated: CASSGGAGNYNEQYF.

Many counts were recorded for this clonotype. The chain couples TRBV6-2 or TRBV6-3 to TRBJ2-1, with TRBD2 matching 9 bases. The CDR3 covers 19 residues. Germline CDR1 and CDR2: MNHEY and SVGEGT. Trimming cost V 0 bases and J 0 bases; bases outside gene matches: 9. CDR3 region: CASSYSRASGASSYNEQFF. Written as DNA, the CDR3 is TGTGCCAGCAGTTACTCGAGGGCTAGCGGGGCTAGCTCCTACAATGAGCAGTTCTTC.

The CDR3 here is CATSRSRDSNTEAFF. CDR3 sequence (DNA): TGTGCCACCAGCAGATCCCGGGACAGCAACACTGAAGCTTTCTTT. This sequence joins TRBV15 and TRBJ1-1; 7 nucleotides align to TRBD1. The V gene end was trimmed by 2 bases and the J gene end by 2 bases; junction bases not matched to a gene: 5. The CDR3 is 15 residues long. The germline V gene has CDR1 LNHNV and CDR2 YYDKDF (reference sequence). Variable domain in full (rest from reference TRBV15 and TRBJ1-1): DAMVIQNPRYQVTQFGKPVTLSCSQTLNHNVMYWYQQKSSQAPKLLFHYYDKDFNNEADTPDNFQSRRPNTSFCFLDIRSPGLGDTAMYLCATSRSRDSNTEAFFGQGTRLTVV.

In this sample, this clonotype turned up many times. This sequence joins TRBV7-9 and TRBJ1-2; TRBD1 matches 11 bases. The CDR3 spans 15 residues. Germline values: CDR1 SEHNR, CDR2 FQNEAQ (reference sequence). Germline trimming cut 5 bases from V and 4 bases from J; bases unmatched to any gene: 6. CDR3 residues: CASSIGTGGGYGYTF. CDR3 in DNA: TGTGCCAGCAGCATCGGGACAGGGGGTGGCTATGGCTACACCTTC.

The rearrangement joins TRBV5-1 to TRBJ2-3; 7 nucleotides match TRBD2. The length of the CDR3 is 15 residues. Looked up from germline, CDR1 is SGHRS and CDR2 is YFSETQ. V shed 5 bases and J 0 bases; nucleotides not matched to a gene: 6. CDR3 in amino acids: CASRASSGSTDTQYF. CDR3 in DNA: TGCGCCAGCAGGGCCTCTAGCGGTAGCACAGATACGCAGTATTTT.

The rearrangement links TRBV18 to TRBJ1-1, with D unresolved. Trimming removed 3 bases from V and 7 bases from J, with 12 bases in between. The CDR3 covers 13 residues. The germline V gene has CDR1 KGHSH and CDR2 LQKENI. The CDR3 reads CASSPIYGFEAFF. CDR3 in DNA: TGTGCCAGCTCACCGATTTATGGGTTTGAAGCTTTCTTT.